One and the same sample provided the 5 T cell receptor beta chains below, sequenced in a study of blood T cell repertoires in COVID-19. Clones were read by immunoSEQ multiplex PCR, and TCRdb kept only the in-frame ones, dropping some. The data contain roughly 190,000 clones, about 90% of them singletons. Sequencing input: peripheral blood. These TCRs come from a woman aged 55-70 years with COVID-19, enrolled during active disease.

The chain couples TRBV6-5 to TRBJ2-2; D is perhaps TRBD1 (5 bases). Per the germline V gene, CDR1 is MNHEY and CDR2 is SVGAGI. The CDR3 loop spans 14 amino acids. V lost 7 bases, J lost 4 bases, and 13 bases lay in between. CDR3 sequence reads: CASKGERGTGELFF. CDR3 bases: TGTGCCAGCAAAGGGGAAAGGGGCACCGGGGAGCTGTTTTTT.

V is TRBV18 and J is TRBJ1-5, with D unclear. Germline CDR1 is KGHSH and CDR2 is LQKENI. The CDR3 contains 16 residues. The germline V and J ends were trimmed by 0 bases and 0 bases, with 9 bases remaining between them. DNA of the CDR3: TGTGCCAGCTCACCACCGAACAGCAATAGCAATCAGCCCCAGCATTTT. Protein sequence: CASSPPNSNSNQPQHF.

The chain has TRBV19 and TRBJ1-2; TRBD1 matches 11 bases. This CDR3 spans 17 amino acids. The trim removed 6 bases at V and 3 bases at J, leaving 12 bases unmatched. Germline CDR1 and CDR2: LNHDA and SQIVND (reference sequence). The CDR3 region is CASRNQDRGLLYYGYTF. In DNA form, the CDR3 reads TGTGCCAGTAGAAACCAGGACAGGGGGCTCTTGTACTATGGCTACACCTTC. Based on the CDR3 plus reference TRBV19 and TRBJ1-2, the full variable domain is DGGITQSPKYLFRKEGQNVTLSCEQNLNHDAMYWYRQDPGQGLRLIYYSQIVNDFQKGDIAEGYSVSREKKESFPLTVTSAQKNPTAFYLCASRNQDRGLLYYGYTFGSGTRLTVV.

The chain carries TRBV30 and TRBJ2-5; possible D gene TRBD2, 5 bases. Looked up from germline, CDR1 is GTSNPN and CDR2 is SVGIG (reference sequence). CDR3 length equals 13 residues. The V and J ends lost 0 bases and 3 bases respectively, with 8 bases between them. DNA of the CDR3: TGTGCCTGGAGTGTACAGAGGGAAGAGACCCAGTACTTC. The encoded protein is CAWSVQREETQYF.

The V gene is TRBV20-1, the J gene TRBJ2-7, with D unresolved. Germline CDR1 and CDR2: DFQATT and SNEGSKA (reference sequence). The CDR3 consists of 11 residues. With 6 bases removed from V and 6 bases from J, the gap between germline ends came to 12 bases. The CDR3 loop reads CSAPRLSEQYF. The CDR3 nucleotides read TGCAGTGCCCCTAGGTTGAGCGAGCAGTACTTC.